This T cell receptor beta chain appears in the sequencing data of a study of shared clonotypes between healthy human individuals. Only in-frame clones appear in the TCRdb table, and some are missing; sequencing was by immunoSEQ multiplex PCR. The sample has approximately 95,000 clones; less than 80% are singletons. Concerning this clone itself: Its antigen is not identified.

Germline loops: CDR1 SGHVS, CDR2 FQNEAQ. The V gene lost 6 bases and the J gene lost 1 base, with 15 bases spanning the gap. This CDR3 spans 15 amino acids. Study-wide results and limits: Estimated richness values were generally larger in naive subsets than in memory subsets.

V gene TRBV7-8 combines with J gene TRBJ2-5; D is unclear. This TCR was sampled from a man aged 30-40 years in good health. Sequencing input: memory CD8+ T cells sorted from blood. Subset described: CD45RO+ cells pooled with CCR7-negative TemRA cells. The chain's CDR3 is CASRKLNIPQETQYF. In DNA, the CDR3 is TGTGCCAGCAGAAAACTTAATATACCCCAAGAGACCCAGTACTTC.